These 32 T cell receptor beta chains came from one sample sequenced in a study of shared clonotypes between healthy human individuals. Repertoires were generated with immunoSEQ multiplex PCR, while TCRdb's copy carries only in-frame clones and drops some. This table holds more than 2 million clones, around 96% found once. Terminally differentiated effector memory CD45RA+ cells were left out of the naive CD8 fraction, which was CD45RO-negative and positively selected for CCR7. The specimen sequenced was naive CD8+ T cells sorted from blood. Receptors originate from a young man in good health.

In DNA, the CDR3 is TGTGCCAGTAGTCCACCCGGTACTGAGCAGTTCTTC. Translation gives CASSPPGTEQFF. This chain connects TRBV19 to TRBJ2-1; D unclear. Germline V gives CDR1 LNHDA, CDR2 SQIVND (reference sequence). Trimming removed 5 bases at V and 9 bases at J, with 11 bases between. CDR3 length equals 12 residues.

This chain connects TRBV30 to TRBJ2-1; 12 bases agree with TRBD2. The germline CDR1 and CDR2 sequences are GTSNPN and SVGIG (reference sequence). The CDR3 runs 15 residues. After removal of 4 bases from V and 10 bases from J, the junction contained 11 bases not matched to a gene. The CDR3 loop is CAWTPLAGGFGEQFF. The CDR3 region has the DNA TGTGCCTGGACCCCCCTAGCGGGGGGGTTCGGAGAGCAGTTCTTC.

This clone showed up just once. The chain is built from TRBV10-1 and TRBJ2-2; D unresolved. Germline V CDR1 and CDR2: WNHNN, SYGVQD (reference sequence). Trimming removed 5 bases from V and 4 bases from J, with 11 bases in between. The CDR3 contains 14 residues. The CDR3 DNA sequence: TGCGCCAGCAGTACCGGGTTTGGCACCGGGGAGCTGTTTTTT. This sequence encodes CASSTGFGTGELFF.

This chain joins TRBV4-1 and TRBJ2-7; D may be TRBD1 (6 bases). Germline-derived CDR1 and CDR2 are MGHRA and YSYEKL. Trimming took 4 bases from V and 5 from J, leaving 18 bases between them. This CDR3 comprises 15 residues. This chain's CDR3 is CASSPPDSRLDEQYF. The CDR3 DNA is TGCGCCAGCAGCCCCCCGGACAGTCGTTTGGACGAGCAGTACTTC.

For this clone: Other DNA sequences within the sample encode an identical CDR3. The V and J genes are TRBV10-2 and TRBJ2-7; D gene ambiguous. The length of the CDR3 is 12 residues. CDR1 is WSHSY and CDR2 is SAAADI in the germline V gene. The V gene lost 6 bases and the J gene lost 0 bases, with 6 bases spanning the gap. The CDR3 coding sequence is TGCGCCAGCAGGGATGGCTCCTACGAGCAGTACTTC. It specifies CASRDGSYEQYF.

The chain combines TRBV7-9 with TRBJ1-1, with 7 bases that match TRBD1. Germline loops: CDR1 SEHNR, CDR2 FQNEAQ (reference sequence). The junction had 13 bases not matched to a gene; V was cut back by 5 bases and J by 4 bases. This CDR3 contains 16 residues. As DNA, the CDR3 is TGTGCCAGCAGCCACCGGGACAGCCTTCCCGGCACTGAAGCTTTCTTT. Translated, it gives CASSHRDSLPGTEAFF.

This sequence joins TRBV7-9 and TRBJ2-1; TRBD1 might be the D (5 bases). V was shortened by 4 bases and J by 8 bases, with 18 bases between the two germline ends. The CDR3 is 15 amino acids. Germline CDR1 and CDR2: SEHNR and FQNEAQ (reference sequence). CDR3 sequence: CASSSGALLIHEQFF. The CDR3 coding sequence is TGTGCCAGCAGCTCTGGGGCCCTTCTGATTCATGAGCAGTTCTTC.

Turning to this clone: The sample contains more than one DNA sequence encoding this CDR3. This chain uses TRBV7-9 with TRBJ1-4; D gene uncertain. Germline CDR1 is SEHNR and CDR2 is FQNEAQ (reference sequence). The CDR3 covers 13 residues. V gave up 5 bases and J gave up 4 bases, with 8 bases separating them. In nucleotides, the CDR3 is TGTGCCAGCAGCCTCGGTAGTAATGAAAAACTGTTTTTT. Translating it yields CASSLGSNEKLFF.

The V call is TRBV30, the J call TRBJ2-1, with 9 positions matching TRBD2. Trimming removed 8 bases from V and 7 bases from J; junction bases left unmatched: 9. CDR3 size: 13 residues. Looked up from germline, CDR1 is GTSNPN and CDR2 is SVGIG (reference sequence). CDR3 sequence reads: CAGGGRALNEQFF. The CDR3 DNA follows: TGTGCCGGAGGCGGGAGGGCCTTGAATGAGCAGTTCTTC.

The CDR3 is CASNTRGGLLADSYEQYF. In DNA, the CDR3 is TGTGCCAGCAACACCCGGGGGGGCTTACTAGCGGACTCCTACGAGCAGTACTTC. This chain links TRBV7-9 with TRBJ2-7, with 8 bases aligning to TRBD2. This CDR3 contains 18 residues. Trimming at V came to 7 bases and at J to 0 bases, leaving 17 bases not matched to a gene. CDR1 SEHNR and CDR2 FQNEAQ come from the germline V gene (reference sequence).

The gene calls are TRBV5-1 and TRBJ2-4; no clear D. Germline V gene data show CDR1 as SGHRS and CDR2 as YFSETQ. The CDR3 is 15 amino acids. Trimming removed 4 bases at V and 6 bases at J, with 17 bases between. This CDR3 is CASSPDRRQINIQYF. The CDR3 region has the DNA TGCGCCAGCAGCCCGGACCGCAGGCAGATAAACATTCAGTACTTC.

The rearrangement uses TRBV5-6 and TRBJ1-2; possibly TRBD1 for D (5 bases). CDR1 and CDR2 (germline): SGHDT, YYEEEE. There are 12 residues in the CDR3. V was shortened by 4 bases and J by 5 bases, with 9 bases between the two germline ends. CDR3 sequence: CASSGTEYGYTF. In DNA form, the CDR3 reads TGTGCCAGCAGCGGGACTGAGTATGGCTACACCTTC.

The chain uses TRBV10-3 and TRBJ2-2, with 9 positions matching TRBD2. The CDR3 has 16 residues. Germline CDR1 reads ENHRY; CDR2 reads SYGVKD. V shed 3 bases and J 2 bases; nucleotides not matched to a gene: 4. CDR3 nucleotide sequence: TGTGCCATCAGTGACCTGGGACTAGCCAACACCGGGGAGCTGTTTTTT. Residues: CAISDLGLANTGELFF.

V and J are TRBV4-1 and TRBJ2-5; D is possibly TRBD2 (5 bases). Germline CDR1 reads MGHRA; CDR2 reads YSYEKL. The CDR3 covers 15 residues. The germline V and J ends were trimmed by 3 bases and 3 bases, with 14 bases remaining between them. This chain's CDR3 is CASSQGPAVKETQYF. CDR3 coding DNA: TGCGCCAGCAGCCAGGGCCCAGCGGTAAAAGAGACCCAGTACTTC.

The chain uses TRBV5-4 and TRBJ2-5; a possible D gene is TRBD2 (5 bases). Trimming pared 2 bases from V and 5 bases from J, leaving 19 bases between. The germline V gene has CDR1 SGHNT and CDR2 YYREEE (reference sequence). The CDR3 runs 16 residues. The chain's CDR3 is CASSFPDGDQWETQYF. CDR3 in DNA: TGTGCCAGCAGCTTCCCCGACGGGGATCAATGGGAGACCCAGTACTTC.

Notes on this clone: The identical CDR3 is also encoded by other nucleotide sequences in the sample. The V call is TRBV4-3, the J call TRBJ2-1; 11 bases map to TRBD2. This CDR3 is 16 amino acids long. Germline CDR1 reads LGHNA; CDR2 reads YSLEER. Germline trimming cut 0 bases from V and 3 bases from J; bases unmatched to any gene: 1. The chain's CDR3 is CASSQDSGRGYNEQFF. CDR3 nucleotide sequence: TGCGCCAGCAGCCAAGATAGCGGGAGGGGCTACAATGAGCAGTTCTTC.

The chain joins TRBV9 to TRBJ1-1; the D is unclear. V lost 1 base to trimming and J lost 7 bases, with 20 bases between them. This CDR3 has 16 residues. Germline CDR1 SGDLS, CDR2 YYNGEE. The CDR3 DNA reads TGTGCCAGCAGCGTATCGGGCTTAGGAGAGAATATTGAAGCTTTCTTT. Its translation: CASSVSGLGENIEAFF.

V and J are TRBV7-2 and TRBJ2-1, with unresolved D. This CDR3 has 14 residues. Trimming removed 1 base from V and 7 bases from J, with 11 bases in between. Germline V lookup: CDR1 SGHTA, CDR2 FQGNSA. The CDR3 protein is CASSLVERWNEQFF. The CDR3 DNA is TGTGCCAGCAGCTTAGTCGAAAGGTGGAATGAGCAGTTCTTC.

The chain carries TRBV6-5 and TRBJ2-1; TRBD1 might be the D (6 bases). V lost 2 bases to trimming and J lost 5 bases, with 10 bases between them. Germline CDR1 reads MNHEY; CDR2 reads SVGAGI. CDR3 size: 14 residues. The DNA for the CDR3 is TGTGCCAGCAGTTACCCAGGGGCGCACAATGAGCAGTTCTTC. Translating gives CASSYPGAHNEQFF.

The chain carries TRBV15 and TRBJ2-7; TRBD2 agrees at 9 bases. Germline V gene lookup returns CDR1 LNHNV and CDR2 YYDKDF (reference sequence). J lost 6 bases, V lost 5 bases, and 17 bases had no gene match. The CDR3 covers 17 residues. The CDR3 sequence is CATSSDEVAGAPAEQYF. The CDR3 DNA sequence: TGTGCCACCAGCTCCGACGAGGTAGCGGGAGCCCCAGCCGAGCAGTACTTC.

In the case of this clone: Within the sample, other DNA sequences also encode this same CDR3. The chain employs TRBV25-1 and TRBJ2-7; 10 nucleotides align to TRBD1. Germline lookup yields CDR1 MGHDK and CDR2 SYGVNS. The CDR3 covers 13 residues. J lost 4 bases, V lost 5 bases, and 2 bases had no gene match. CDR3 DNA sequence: TGTGCCAGCAGTTTGGGACAGGGGTACGAGCAGTACTTC. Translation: CASSLGQGYEQYF.

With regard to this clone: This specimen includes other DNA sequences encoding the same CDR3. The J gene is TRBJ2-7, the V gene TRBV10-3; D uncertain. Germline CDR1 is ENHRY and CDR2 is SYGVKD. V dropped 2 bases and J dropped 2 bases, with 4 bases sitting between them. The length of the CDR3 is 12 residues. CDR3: CAISEGAYEQYF. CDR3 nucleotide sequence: TGTGCCATCAGTGAGGGGGCCTACGAGCAGTACTTC.

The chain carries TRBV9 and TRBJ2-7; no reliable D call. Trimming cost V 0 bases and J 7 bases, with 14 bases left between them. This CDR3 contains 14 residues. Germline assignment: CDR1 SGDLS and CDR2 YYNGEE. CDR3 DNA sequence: TGTGCCAGCAGCGTAGTACCCGGGTTTGGGGAGCAGTACTTC. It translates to CASSVVPGFGEQYF.

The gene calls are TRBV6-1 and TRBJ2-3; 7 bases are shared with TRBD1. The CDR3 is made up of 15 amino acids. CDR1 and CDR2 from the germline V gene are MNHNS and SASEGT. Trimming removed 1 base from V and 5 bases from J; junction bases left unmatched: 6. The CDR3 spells CASSEEGQGEDTQYF. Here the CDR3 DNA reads TGTGCCAGCAGTGAAGAAGGGCAGGGGGAAGATACGCAGTATTTT.

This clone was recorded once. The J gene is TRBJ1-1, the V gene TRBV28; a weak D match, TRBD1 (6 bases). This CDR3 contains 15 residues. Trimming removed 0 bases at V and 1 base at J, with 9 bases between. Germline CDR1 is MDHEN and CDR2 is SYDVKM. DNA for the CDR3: TGTGCCAGCAGTTTATGGGGGGACAAGAACACTGAAGCTTTCTTT. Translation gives CASSLWGDKNTEAFF.

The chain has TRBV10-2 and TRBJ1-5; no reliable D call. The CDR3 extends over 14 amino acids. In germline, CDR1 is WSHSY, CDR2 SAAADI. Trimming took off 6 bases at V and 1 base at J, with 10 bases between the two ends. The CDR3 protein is CASRVTESNQPQHF. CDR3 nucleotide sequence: TGCGCCAGCAGGGTAACAGAAAGCAATCAGCCCCAGCATTTT.

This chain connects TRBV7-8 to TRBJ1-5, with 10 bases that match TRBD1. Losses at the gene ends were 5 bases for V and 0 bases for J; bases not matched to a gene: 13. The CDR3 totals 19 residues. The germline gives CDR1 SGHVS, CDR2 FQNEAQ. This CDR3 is CASSVYTGTGVYSNQPQHF. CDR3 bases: TGTGCCAGCAGCGTATACACCGGGACAGGGGTTTATAGCAATCAGCCCCAGCATTTT.

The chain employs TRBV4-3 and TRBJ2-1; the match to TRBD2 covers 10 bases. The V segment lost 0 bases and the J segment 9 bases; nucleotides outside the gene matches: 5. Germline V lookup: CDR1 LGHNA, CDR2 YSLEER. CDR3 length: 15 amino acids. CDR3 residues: CASSQDTSGALEQFF. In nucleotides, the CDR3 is TGCGCCAGCAGCCAAGATACTAGCGGGGCCCTTGAGCAGTTCTTC.

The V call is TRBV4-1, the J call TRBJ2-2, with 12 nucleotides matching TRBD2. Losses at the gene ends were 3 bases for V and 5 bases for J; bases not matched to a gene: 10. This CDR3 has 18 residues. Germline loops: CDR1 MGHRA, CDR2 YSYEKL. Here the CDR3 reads CASSHRLAGARGTGELFF. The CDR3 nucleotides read TGCGCCAGCAGCCACCGACTAGCGGGGGCCAGAGGTACCGGGGAGCTGTTTTTT.

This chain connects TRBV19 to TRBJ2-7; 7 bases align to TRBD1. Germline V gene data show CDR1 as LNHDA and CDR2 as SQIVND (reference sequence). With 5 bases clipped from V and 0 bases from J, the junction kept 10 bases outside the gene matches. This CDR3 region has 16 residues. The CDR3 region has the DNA TGTGCCAGTAGTCTCACCGGGACAGCGAGCTCCTACGAGCAGTACTTC. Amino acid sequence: CASSLTGTASSYEQYF.

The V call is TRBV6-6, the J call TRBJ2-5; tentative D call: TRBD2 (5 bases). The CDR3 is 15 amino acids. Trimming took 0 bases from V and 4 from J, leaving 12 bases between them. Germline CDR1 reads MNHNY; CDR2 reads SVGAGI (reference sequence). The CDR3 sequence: CASSYSSEGAETQYF. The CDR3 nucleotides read TGTGCCAGCAGTTACTCGAGCGAGGGTGCAGAGACCCAGTACTTC.

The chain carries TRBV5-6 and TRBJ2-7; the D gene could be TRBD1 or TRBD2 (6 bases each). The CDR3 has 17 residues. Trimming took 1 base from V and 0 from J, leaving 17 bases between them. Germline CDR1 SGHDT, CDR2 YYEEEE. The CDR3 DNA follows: TGTGCCAGCAGCTTGTTTGGGACTCAGGGGAGCTCCTACGAGCAGTACTTC. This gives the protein CASSLFGTQGSSYEQYF.